This T cell receptor beta chain was recorded in a study of cytomegalovirus exposure and HLA in healthy donors. PCR employed 60 Vbeta and 13 Jbeta primers. Repertoires were generated with immunoSEQ multiplex PCR, while TCRdb's copy carries only in-frame clones and drops some. Among some 120,000 clones listed, 80% were seen once. CDR3 size: 14 residues. Germline CDR1 and CDR2: SNHLY and FYNNEI. J gave up 6 bases and V 6 bases, and 3 bases lay outside the gene matches. This receptor was identified in a man between 35 and 55 years old in good health and CMV-seronegative. The sequencing sample was made of PBMCs. This chain connects TRBV2 to TRBJ1-4; 11 bases fit TRBD1. The CDR3 region has the DNA TGTGCCAGCAGCCGGGACAGGGGGTATGAAAAACTGTTTTTT. Amino acids: CASSRDRGYEKLFF.